Listed below are T cell receptor beta chains from one sample, sequenced in a study of control samples from healthy donors and cancer patients. The protocol was immunoSEQ multiplex PCR, while the TCRdb copy is restricted to in-frame clones and leaves out a portion. Found here are about 130,000 clones, roughly 92% of them singletons; the top ten hold roughly 0.54%. Material for sequencing was PBMCs. The source of these receptors is an elderly man with head and neck cancer. CDR3s include the opening cysteine and the closing phenylalanine or tryptophan. D genes are given only for firm matches. The size of a clone is reported for some rows only, either as once, few or many, or as a class for expanded clones.

CDR3: CASRRLAGGIYNEQFF; DNA: TGTGCCAGCAGACGACTAGCGGGAGGGATTTACAATGAGCAGTTCTTC; D: TRBD2; size: .; V: TRBV7-2; J: TRBJ2-1
CDR3: CASRATDMNTEAFF; DNA: TGTGCCAGCAGGGCTACGGACATGAACACTGAAGCTTTCTTT; D: .; size: .; V: TRBV5-5; J: TRBJ1-1
CDR3: CASSQDRANYGYTF; DNA: TGCGCCAGCAGCCAAGACCGGGCTAACTATGGCTACACCTTC; D: .; size: .; V: TRBV4-1; J: TRBJ1-2
CDR3: CASSMSGQGSPLHF; DNA: TGTGCCAGTAGTATGTCGGGACAGGGGTCACCCCTCCACTTT; D: TRBD1; size: .; V: TRBV19; J: TRBJ1-6
CDR3: CASSLFGRENTEAFF; DNA: TGTGCCAGCAGCTTATTTGGACGGGAGAACACTGAAGCTTTCTTT; D: .; size: .; V: TRBV11-2; J: TRBJ1-1
CDR3: CASSISSGSETQYF; DNA: TGTGCCAGTAGTATCTCTTCCGGGAGTGAGACCCAGTACTTC; D: .; size: .; V: TRBV19; J: TRBJ2-5
CDR3: CASSLGLAGYNEQFF; DNA: TGCGCCAGCAGCTTGGGGCTAGCGGGGTACAATGAGCAGTTCTTC; D: TRBD2; size: once; V: TRBV5-1; J: TRBJ2-1
CDR3: CASGLINYGYTF; DNA: TGTGCTAGTGGTTTGATTAACTATGGCTACACCTTC; D: .; size: .; V: TRBV12-5; J: TRBJ1-2
CDR3: CASSLGTGNTEAFF; DNA: TGTGCCAGCTCACTCGGGACGGGGAACACTGAAGCTTTCTTT; D: .; size: .; V: TRBV18; J: TRBJ1-1
CDR3: CASSWDRKAFF; DNA: TGTGCCAGCAGCTGGGACCGTAAAGCTTTCTTT; D: .; size: .; V: TRBV7-2; J: TRBJ1-1
CDR3: CASSHLDSINTDTQYF; DNA: TGTGCCAGCAGCCACCTGGACTCGATAAACACAGATACGCAGTATTTT; D: .; size: .; V: TRBV7-9; J: TRBJ2-3
CDR3: CASRHRTEQIGELFF; DNA: TGTGCCAGCAGACACCGGACAGAACAGATCGGGGAGCTGTTTTTT; D: .; size: few; V: TRBV6-5; J: TRBJ2-2
CDR3: CASRRTGGNEKLFF; DNA: TGTGCCAGCAGACGGACAGGGGGCAATGAAAAACTGTTTTTT; D: TRBD1; size: .; V: TRBV5-8; J: TRBJ1-4
CDR3: CASSLAVGEKLFF; DNA: TGTGCCAGCAGCTTAGCGGTGGGTGAAAAACTGTTTTTT; D: .; size: .; V: TRBV7-9; J: TRBJ1-4
CDR3: CASGSGGDGGELFF; DNA: TGTGCCAGCGGTAGCGGGGGGGATGGTGGGGAGCTGTTTTTT; D: TRBD2; size: .; V: TRBV6-6; J: TRBJ2-2
CDR3: CASISGPTVDYGYTF; DNA: TGTGCCAGTATCTCGGGACCGACAGTGGACTATGGCTACACCTTC; D: .; size: .; V: TRBV19; J: TRBJ1-2
CDR3: CASSLAQGAVEAFF; DNA: TGCGCCAGCAGCTTGGCGCAGGGGGCTGTTGAAGCTTTCTTT; D: TRBD1; size: .; V: TRBV5-1; J: TRBJ1-1
CDR3: CASSHPREGNEQFF; DNA: TGTGCCAGCAGCCACCCCCGGGAGGGCAATGAGCAGTTCTTC; D: TRBD2; size: .; V: TRBV4-2; J: TRBJ2-1
CDR3: CASSPGQGGDEQYF; DNA: TGTGCCAGCTCACCGGGACAGGGCGGGGACGAGCAGTACTTC; D: TRBD1; size: .; V: TRBV18; J: TRBJ2-7
CDR3: CASSHDWGTATKGYTF; DNA: TGTGCCAGCAGTCACGACTGGGGGACAGCCACCAAAGGCTACACCTTC; D: TRBD1; size: once; V: TRBV27; J: TRBJ1-2
CDR3: CASSRAGGTEAFF; DNA: TGTGCCAGCAGCCGGGCTGGGGGTACTGAAGCTTTCTTT; D: .; size: .; V: TRBV5-4; J: TRBJ1-1
CDR3: CSAPGEGSYEQYF; DNA: TGCAGCGCACCTGGGGAGGGGAGCTACGAGCAGTACTTC; D: TRBD2; size: .; V: TRBV29-1; J: TRBJ2-7
CDR3: CASSIDGLARGYETQYF; DNA: TGTGCCAGTAGTATAGATGGACTAGCCCGAGGGTATGAGACCCAGTACTTC; D: TRBD2; size: once; V: TRBV19; J: TRBJ2-5
CDR3: CASRPGRSNTEAFF; DNA: TGTGCCAGCAGACCGGGACGGTCAAACACTGAAGCTTTCTTT; D: .; size: .; V: TRBV27; J: TRBJ1-1
CDR3: CASKVGAGYTF; DNA: TGTGCCAGCAAAGTCGGGGCCGGCTACACCTTC; D: .; size: .; V: TRBV25-1; J: TRBJ1-2
CDR3: CVRSGRPSNYGYTF; DNA: TGTGTCAGAAGCGGACGGCCCTCAAACTATGGCTACACCTTC; D: .; size: .; V: TRBV7-5; J: TRBJ1-2
CDR3: CASFPRVTYEQYF; DNA: TGTGCCAGCTTCCCCAGGGTAACCTACGAGCAGTACTTC; D: .; size: .; V: TRBV5-8; J: TRBJ2-7
CDR3: CASSSSGSLGTDTQYF; DNA: TGTGCCAGCAGCTCGTCGGGTAGCCTTGGCACAGATACGCAGTATTTT; D: .; size: once; V: TRBV5-5; J: TRBJ2-3
CDR3: CASSGGSTNEKLFF; DNA: TGTGCCAGCAGCGGGGGATCCACTAATGAAAAACTGTTTTTT; D: .; size: once; V: TRBV5-8; J: TRBJ1-4
CDR3: CASTPTGDTNTGELFF; DNA: TGTGCCAGCACACCGACAGGGGATACGAACACCGGGGAGCTGTTTTTT; D: TRBD1; size: .; V: TRBV9; J: TRBJ2-2
CDR3: CASSYHSDREARADGNQPQHF; DNA: TGTGCCAGCAGCTACCATTCTGACAGGGAAGCGCGAGCAGATGGCAATCAGCCCCAGCATTTT; D: TRBD1; size: few; V: TRBV3-1/TRBV3-2; J: TRBJ1-5
CDR3: CASSPGTDAGNTIYF; DNA: TGCGCCAGCAGCCCCGGGACAGATGCTGGAAACACCATATATTTT; D: TRBD1; size: .; V: TRBV5-1; J: TRBJ1-3
CDR3: CSVGVGGGGYEQYF; DNA: TGCAGCGTAGGTGTGGGGGGGGGCGGCTACGAGCAGTACTTC; D: .; size: .; V: TRBV29-1; J: TRBJ2-7
CDR3: CASSPVEGYEQYF; DNA: TGTGCCAGCAGCCCTGTAGAGGGGTACGAGCAGTACTTC; D: .; size: .; V: TRBV27; J: TRBJ2-7
CDR3: CASSLAGGETQYF; DNA: TGCGCCAGCAGCTTGGCAGGGGGCGAGACCCAGTACTTC; D: TRBD1; size: .; V: TRBV5-1; J: TRBJ2-5
CDR3: CASSGRTSGAFANTGELFF; DNA: TGTGCCAGCAGCGGCCGGACTAGCGGGGCTTTCGCTAACACCGGGGAGCTGTTTTTT; D: TRBD2; size: .; V: TRBV6-4; J: TRBJ2-2
CDR3: CASSLRGANYGYTF; DNA: TGTGCCAGCAGCTTGAGGGGGGCTAACTATGGCTACACCTTC; D: .; size: .; V: TRBV5-4; J: TRBJ1-2
CDR3: CASSVTAAYEQYF; DNA: TGTGCCAGCAGCGTCACAGCGGCCTACGAGCAGTACTTC; D: .; size: .; V: TRBV7-9; J: TRBJ2-7
CDR3: CASYSLDVGTDTQYF; DNA: TGCGCCAGCTATAGCCTAGATGTGGGCACAGATACGCAGTATTTT; D: .; size: .; V: TRBV5-1; J: TRBJ2-3
CDR3: CASILRTGYGYTF; DNA: TGTGCCAGCATTCTCCGGACAGGCTATGGCTACACCTTC; D: TRBD1; size: .; V: TRBV6-5; J: TRBJ1-2
CDR3: CASSPSGRQAHEQFF; DNA: TGTGCCAGCAGCCCTTCGGGCAGGCAGGCTCATGAGCAGTTCTTC; D: .; size: .; V: TRBV16; J: TRBJ2-1
CDR3: CASSYFGQGTDTQYF; DNA: TGTGCCAGCAGTTACTTTGGACAGGGAACAGATACGCAGTATTTT; D: TRBD1; size: .; V: TRBV6-2/TRBV6-3; J: TRBJ2-3
CDR3: CASSLGDGNQPQHF; DNA: TGTGCCAGCAGCTTGGGGGACGGCAATCAGCCCCAGCATTTT; D: .; size: .; V: TRBV5-8; J: TRBJ1-5
CDR3: CASSSQGRTGELFF; DNA: TGTGCCAGTAGTAGTCAGGGGCGCACCGGGGAGCTGTTTTTT; D: .; size: .; V: TRBV19; J: TRBJ2-2
CDR3: CASSEGGRTGELFF; DNA: TGCGCCAGCAGTGAGGGGGGGCGGACCGGGGAGCTGTTTTTT; D: .; size: .; V: TRBV10-1; J: TRBJ2-2
CDR3: CASSYRTGGGYTF; DNA: TGTGCCAGCAGTTATCGGACAGGGGGCGGCTACACCTTC; D: TRBD1; size: few; V: TRBV6-5; J: TRBJ1-2
CDR3: CASSQTSGPPRGTQYF; DNA: TGTGCCAGCAGCCAGACTAGCGGACCGCCCCGGGGTACGCAGTATTTT; D: TRBD2; size: .; V: TRBV6-2/TRBV6-3; J: TRBJ2-3
CDR3: CASGLVGLISGNTIYF; DNA: TGTGCTAGTGGTTTGGTTGGTTTAATCTCTGGAAACACCATATATTTT; D: .; size: .; V: TRBV12-5; J: TRBJ1-3
CDR3: CASSGQGKETQYF; DNA: TGTGCCAGTAGTGGACAGGGAAAAGAGACCCAGTACTTC; D: TRBD1; size: .; V: TRBV19; J: TRBJ2-5
CDR3: CASSPPYASGGGTDTQYF; DNA: TGTGCCAGCTCACCACCGTATGCTAGCGGGGGGGGCACAGATACGCAGTATTTT; D: TRBD2; size: .; V: TRBV18; J: TRBJ2-3
CDR3: CASSLASGRASHEQYF; DNA: TGCGCCAGCAGCTTGGCTAGCGGGAGGGCCTCCCACGAGCAGTACTTC; D: TRBD2; size: once; V: TRBV5-1; J: TRBJ2-7
CDR3: CAISEPPQGGYTF; DNA: TGTGCCATCAGTGAGCCTCCGCAGGGGGGCTACACCTTC; D: .; size: .; V: TRBV10-3; J: TRBJ1-2
CDR3: CASTDSPPYGYTF; DNA: TGTGCCAGCACGGATAGCCCACCCTATGGCTACACCTTC; D: .; size: .; V: TRBV12-3/TRBV12-4; J: TRBJ1-2